What follows are 26 T cell receptor beta chains derived from one specimen sequenced in a study of shared clonotypes between healthy human individuals. Some clones are missing from TCRdb's copy, which holds only in-frame ones; the method was immunoSEQ multiplex PCR. The data show 2 million to 2.5 million clones, 85% to 95% seen once. Source material: naive CD4+ T cells from PBMCs. Subset of the sample: CD45RA+ positively selected. All receptors derive from a man between 18 and 35 years old in good health. Some clones in this sample may be carry-over from other donors' samples.

This clone appeared a single time. The chain is built from TRBV7-9 and TRBJ2-3; 9 nucleotides match TRBD1. J lost 4 bases, V lost 4 bases, and 15 bases had no gene match. The length of the CDR3 is 18 residues. Germline assignment: CDR1 SEHNR and CDR2 FQNEAQ (reference sequence). CDR3 region: CASSSQGQGIPDADTQYF. The CDR3 DNA sequence: TGTGCCAGCAGCTCACAGGGACAGGGCATCCCGGACGCAGATACGCAGTATTTT.

This chain connects TRBV19 to TRBJ2-7, with no clear D. Per the germline V gene, CDR1 is LNHDA and CDR2 is SQIVND (reference sequence). The CDR3 runs to 15 residues. With 5 bases removed from V and 0 bases from J, the gap between germline ends came to 14 bases. In DNA, the CDR3 is TGTGCCAGTAGTCCGGTCCGACAAAGCTCCTACGAGCAGTACTTC. It encodes CASSPVRQSSYEQYF.

J is TRBJ1-5 and V is TRBV19; 7 bases match TRBD1. V gave up 3 bases and J gave up 7 bases; unmatched junction bases: 21. From germline, CDR1 is LNHDA and CDR2 SQIVND (reference sequence). CDR3 length: 19 residues. The CDR3: CASSIFAGAGRGYEQPQHF. The DNA of the CDR3 is TGTGCCAGTAGTATTTTCGCAGGTGCGGGCAGGGGGTATGAGCAGCCCCAGCATTTT.

V usage is TRBV28 and J usage is TRBJ2-2, with TRBD2 matching over 10 bases. Per germline, CDR1 MDHEN and CDR2 SYDVKM. J lost 7 bases, V lost 5 bases, and 7 bases had no gene match. The CDR3 length is 15 residues. CDR3 residues: CASSRGTSDIGELFF. The CDR3 region has the DNA TGTGCCAGCAGTCGCGGGACTAGCGATATCGGGGAGCTGTTTTTT.

CDR3 protein: CASSVGHRVETQYF. The DNA for the CDR3 is TGCGCCAGCAGCGTGGGTCACAGGGTCGAGACCCAGTACTTC. The chain combines TRBV5-1 with TRBJ2-5, with a possible D match to TRBD1 (6 bases). V lost 4 bases to trimming and J lost 5 bases, with 15 bases between them. This CDR3 spans 14 amino acids. CDR1 is SGHRS and CDR2 is YFSETQ in the germline V gene.

A single count supports this clone. The rearrangement joins TRBV30 to TRBJ2-3, with 12 bases fitting TRBD2. In germline, CDR1 is GTSNPN, CDR2 SVGIG (reference sequence). Trimming removed 3 bases from V and 3 bases from J; junction bases left unmatched: 1. The CDR3 runs to 14 residues. The CDR3 DNA reads TGTGCCTGGAGGACTAGCGGGAGAACAGATACGCAGTATTTT. Its translation is CAWRTSGRTDTQYF.

This chain uses TRBV10-3 with TRBJ2-1; TRBD2 matches at 9 bases. The germline V gene encodes CDR1 ENHRY and CDR2 SYGVKD. CDR3 length equals 16 residues. Germline trimming cut 7 bases from V and 3 bases from J; bases unmatched to any gene: 10. CDR3 DNA sequence: TGTGCCATCACCCCGGCGGGAGGGCCTATCTACAATGAGCAGTTCTTC. It specifies CAITPAGGPIYNEQFF.

This clone was recorded once. Other nucleotide sequences in the sample specify the same CDR3. The chain uses TRBV9 and TRBJ1-3, with D unclear. With 2 bases removed from V and 1 base from J, the gap between germline ends came to 7 bases. CDR1 and CDR2 from the germline V gene are SGDLS and YYNGEE. The CDR3 totals 14 residues. The CDR3, as DNA: TGTGCCAGCAGCGTCCGTGGATCTGGAAACACCATATATTTT. This translates into CASSVRGSGNTIYF.

The rearrangement joins TRBV5-1 to TRBJ1-2; 7 bases agree with TRBD1. This CDR3 is built from 14 residues. Germline CDR1 is SGHRS and CDR2 is YFSETQ. After removal of 4 bases from V and 4 bases from J, the junction contained 7 bases not matched to a gene. CDR3: CASSIGQASYGYTF. DNA for the CDR3: TGCGCCAGCAGCATCGGACAGGCGAGCTATGGCTACACCTTC.

The chain recombines TRBV5-1 with TRBJ2-5; 8 nucleotides match TRBD2. The CDR3 is made up of 18 amino acids. Looked up from germline, CDR1 is SGHRS and CDR2 is YFSETQ. The ends lost 4 bases at V and 5 bases at J; junction bases unmatched: 19. The CDR3, as DNA: TGCGCCAGCAGCCAGGCCCCCGGGAGGGCCGGTTTATCCGAGACCCAGTACTTC. Amino acids: CASSQAPGRAGLSETQYF.

The V and J genes are TRBV28 and TRBJ2-7; 10 positions match TRBD1. Germline lookup yields CDR1 MDHEN and CDR2 SYDVKM. The J segment lost 4 bases and the V segment lost 4 bases, leaving 10 bases of the junction unmatched. The CDR3 consists of 16 residues. The CDR3 sequence: CASSSLRDRGIYEQYF. The CDR3 coding sequence is TGTGCCAGCAGTTCCCTTAGGGACAGGGGTATTTACGAGCAGTACTTC.

V gene TRBV7-3 combines with J gene TRBJ2-5; perhaps TRBD2 as D (5 bases). From germline, CDR1 is SGHTA and CDR2 FQGTGA. The ends were cut back, 3 bases at V and 4 bases at J, with 9 bases in the middle. This CDR3 is 13 amino acids long. The CDR3 nucleotides read TGTGCCAGCAGCTTCACAGAGGGAGAGACCCAGTACTTC. Translating it yields CASSFTEGETQYF.

The chain is built from TRBV5-6 and TRBJ1-2; no firm D call. The V and J ends lost 1 base and 8 bases respectively, with 9 bases between them. CDR3 length: 12 amino acids. Germline CDR1 is SGHDT and CDR2 is YYEEEE. DNA of the CDR3: TGTGCCAGCAGCTTGCTGGAGGGAGGCTACACCTTC. As protein: CASSLLEGGYTF.

V is TRBV28 and J is TRBJ1-6; 9 nucleotides line up with TRBD1. CDR1 MDHEN and CDR2 SYDVKM come from the germline V gene. The CDR3 consists of 19 residues. The V gene end was trimmed by 3 bases and the J gene end by 0 bases; junction bases not matched to a gene: 9. The CDR3 reads CASSFFRGQGLSYNSPLHF. The CDR3 region has the DNA TGTGCCAGCAGTTTCTTTCGGGGACAGGGCCTCTCCTATAATTCACCCCTCCACTTT.

This sequence joins TRBV10-3 and TRBJ1-5, with D possibly being TRBD1 (6 bases). Germline CDR1 ENHRY, CDR2 SYGVKD. Trimming left V 10 bases short and J 1 base short, with 17 bases between. The CDR3 extends over 15 amino acids. The CDR3 coding sequence is TGTGCCAGCGGGCTAGGGGGTAGCAGCAATCAGCCCCAGCATTTT. Its translation: CASGLGGSSNQPQHF.

The chain has TRBV7-2 and TRBJ1-1; no definite D call. The germline CDR1 and CDR2 sequences are SGHTA and FQGNSA. The V and J ends lost 0 bases and 1 base respectively, with 6 bases between them. The CDR3 covers 14 residues. The CDR3 spells CASSLASQNTEAFF. The CDR3 DNA follows: TGTGCCAGCAGCTTAGCGTCACAGAACACTGAAGCTTTCTTT.

This sequence joins TRBV4-1 and TRBJ2-3; TRBD1 aligns across 7 bases. The CDR3 is made up of 18 amino acids. Germline assignment: CDR1 MGHRA and CDR2 YSYEKL. The J segment lost 0 bases and the V segment lost 2 bases, leaving 11 bases of the junction unmatched. The CDR3 DNA is TGCGCCAGCAGCCAAAAGGGGGCCGTTGTAGTAAGCACAGATACGCAGTATTTT. Translation gives CASSQKGAVVVSTDTQYF.

Points on this clone: This sample includes further DNA sequences coding for the same CDR3. The J gene is TRBJ2-1, the V gene TRBV9; TRBD2 matches at 7 bases. J was trimmed by 2 bases and V by 0 bases; bases with no gene match: 2. Germline V gene sequence: CDR1 SGDLS, CDR2 YYNGEE. This CDR3 spans 15 amino acids. The CDR3 DNA follows: TGTGCCAGCAGCGTAGTAGCGGGTACCTACAATGAGCAGTTCTTC. Its translation is CASSVVAGTYNEQFF.

This chain connects TRBV19 to TRBJ1-5, with D possibly being TRBD1 (5 bases). The germline V and J ends were trimmed by 7 bases and 0 bases, with 16 bases remaining between them. CDR3 length: 16 amino acids. Germline CDR1 LNHDA, CDR2 SQIVND (reference sequence). The CDR3 here is CASIVDSRYSNQPQHF. The CDR3 nucleotides read TGTGCCAGTATTGTTGACAGCCGTTATAGCAATCAGCCCCAGCATTTT.

This sequence joins TRBV6-1 and TRBJ2-1, with D perhaps matching TRBD2 (5 bases). This CDR3 region has 14 residues. Per the germline V gene, CDR1 is MNHNS and CDR2 is SASEGT. Trimming pared 9 bases from V and 3 bases from J, leaving 15 bases between. CDR3 coding DNA: TGTGCCAGTTCAAGCGGAATTTACTACAATGAGCAGTTCTTC. Protein sequence: CASSSGIYYNEQFF.

The chain uses TRBV9 and TRBJ2-1; 10 bases map to TRBD1. The junction had 6 bases not matched to a gene; V was cut back by 0 bases and J by 6 bases. CDR1 and CDR2 (germline): SGDLS, YYNGEE. There are 16 residues in the CDR3. Here the CDR3 DNA reads TGTGCCAGCAGCGTAGGAGCCGGGACAGGGGTCAATGAGCAGTTCTTC. Its translation is CASSVGAGTGVNEQFF. The full variable domain, rest sourced from reference TRBV9 and TRBJ2-1, is DSGVTQTPKHLITATGQRVTLRCSPRSGDLSVYWYQQSLDQGLQFLIQYYNGEERAKGNILERFSAQQFPDLHSELNLSSLELGDSALYFCASSVGAGTGVNEQFFGPGTRLTVL.

This clone occurred once. V is TRBV18 and J is TRBJ2-1, with 9 positions matching TRBD2. The CDR3 sequence is 16 residues long. The V gene's germline CDR1 is KGHSH and CDR2 LQKENI. Trimming cost V 3 bases and J 3 bases; bases outside gene matches: 6. CDR3 region: CASSPGLARFYNEQFF. The CDR3 region has the DNA TGTGCCAGCTCACCGGGACTAGCCAGATTCTACAATGAGCAGTTCTTC. The variable domain in full, completed from reference TRBV18 and TRBJ2-1, reads NAGVMQNPRHLVRRRGQEARLRCSPMKGHSHVYWYRQLPEEGLKFMVYLQKENIIDESGMPKERFSAEFPKEGPSILRIQQVVRGDSAAYFCASSPGLARFYNEQFFGPGTRLTVL.

This chain links TRBV30 with TRBJ2-5; 7 bases map to TRBD2. V dropped 2 bases and J dropped 5; count of bases not matched to a gene: 11. Germline V gene data show CDR1 as GTSNPN and CDR2 as SVGIG (reference sequence). This CDR3 contains 15 residues. The DNA for the CDR3 is TGTGCCTGGAGTTACGGACTAGGGTATACGGAGACCCAGTACTTC. It codes for CAWSYGLGYTETQYF.

This clone was picked up one time. V is TRBV6-5 and J is TRBJ2-6, with no clear D. V was cut by 0 bases and J by 1 base, with 7 bases left in between. The CDR3 spans 16 residues. Germline lookup yields CDR1 MNHEY and CDR2 SVGAGI. The CDR3 protein is CASSYSLASGANVLTF. The CDR3 region has the DNA TGTGCCAGCAGTTACTCATTAGCTTCTGGGGCCAACGTCCTGACTTTC.

The genes are TRBV4-1 and TRBJ2-5; D is perhaps TRBD1 (6 bases). V was pared by 2 bases and J by 2 bases, with 9 bases between. The germline gives CDR1 MGHRA, CDR2 YSYEKL. This CDR3 has 14 amino acids. The CDR3 nucleotides are TGCGCCAGCAGCCAACCGGGACAACAAGAGACCCAGTACTTC. Residues: CASSQPGQQETQYF.

The chain combines TRBV27 with TRBJ2-1, with 8 bases that match TRBD2. The CDR3 runs 14 residues. The J segment lost 10 bases and the V segment lost 5 bases, leaving 10 bases of the junction unmatched. Germline CDR1 and CDR2: MNHEY and SMNVEV (reference sequence). In DNA, the CDR3 is TGTGCCAGCAGTGAGTACGGGAGGGCCGGGGAGCAGTTCTTC. Its protein is CASSEYGRAGEQFF.